This T cell receptor (beta chain) emerged from a study of blood T cell repertoires in COVID-19. Study in general: From the United States, Italy and Spain came samples of acute and convalescent COVID-19. The cDNA or gDNA used as material had been derived from T cells, B-cell-depleted T cells, or PBMCs.

Germline V lookup: CDR1 LNHDA, CDR2 SQIVND (reference sequence). J gave up 2 bases and V 6 bases, and 6 bases lay outside the gene matches. CDR3 length: 15 residues. Under the authors' procedure: Quantification of nucleated cells was approximated via reference gene primer amplification. Libraries were prepared by immunoSEQ multiplex PCR; TCRdb keeps only in-frame clonotypes and omits some of them. That table is the source of V, J and clone size, and D and trimming were worked out from the DNA. Of fewer than 300,000 clones in the sample, around 86% were seen once. This TCR was recovered from a man in his forties who had recovered from COVID-19. This chain links TRBV19 with TRBJ2-1; 8 bases map to TRBD2. Sequenced input: peripheral blood. The CDR3: CASSLLADAYNEQFF. The CDR3 nucleotides read TGTGCCAGTAGCCTACTAGCGGACGCCTACAATGAGCAGTTCTTC. Based on the CDR3 plus reference TRBV19 and TRBJ2-1, the full variable domain is DGGITQSPKYLFRKEGQNVTLSCEQNLNHDAMYWYRQDPGQGLRLIYYSQIVNDFQKGDIAEGYSVSREKKESFPLTVTSAQKNPTAFYLCASSLLADAYNEQFFGPGTRLTVL.